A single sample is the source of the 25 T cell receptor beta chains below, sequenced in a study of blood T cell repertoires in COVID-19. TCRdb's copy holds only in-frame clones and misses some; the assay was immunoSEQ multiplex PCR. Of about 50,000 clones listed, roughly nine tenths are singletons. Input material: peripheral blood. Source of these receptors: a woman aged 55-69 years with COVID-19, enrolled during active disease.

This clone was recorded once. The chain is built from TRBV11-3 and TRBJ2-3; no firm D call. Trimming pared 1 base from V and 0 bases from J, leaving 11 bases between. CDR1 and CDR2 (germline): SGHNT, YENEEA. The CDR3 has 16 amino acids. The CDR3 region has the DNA TGTGCCAGCAGCTTAGTTGACGGAGCTAGCACAGATACGCAGTATTTT. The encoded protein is CASSLVDGASTDTQYF.

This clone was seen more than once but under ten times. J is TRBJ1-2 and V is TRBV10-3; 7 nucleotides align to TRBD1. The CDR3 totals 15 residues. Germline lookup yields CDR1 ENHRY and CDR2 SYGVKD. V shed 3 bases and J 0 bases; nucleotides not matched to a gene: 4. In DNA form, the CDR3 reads TGTGCCATCAGTGATCGCACAGGGGCTAACTATGGCTACACCTTC. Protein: CAISDRTGANYGYTF.

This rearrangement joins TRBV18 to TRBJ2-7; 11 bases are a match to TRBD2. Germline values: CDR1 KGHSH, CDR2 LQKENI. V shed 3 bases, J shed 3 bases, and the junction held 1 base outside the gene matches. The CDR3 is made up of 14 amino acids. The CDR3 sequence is CASSPTSGIYEQYF. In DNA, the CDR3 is TGTGCCAGCTCACCGACTAGCGGGATCTACGAGCAGTACTTC.

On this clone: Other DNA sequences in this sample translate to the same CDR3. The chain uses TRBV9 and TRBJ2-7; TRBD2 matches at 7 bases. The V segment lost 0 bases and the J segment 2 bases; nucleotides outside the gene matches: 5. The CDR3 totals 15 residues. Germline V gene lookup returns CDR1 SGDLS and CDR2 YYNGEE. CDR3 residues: CASSVGSSGPYEQYF. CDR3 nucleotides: TGTGCCAGCAGCGTAGGGTCTAGCGGACCCTACGAGCAGTACTTC.

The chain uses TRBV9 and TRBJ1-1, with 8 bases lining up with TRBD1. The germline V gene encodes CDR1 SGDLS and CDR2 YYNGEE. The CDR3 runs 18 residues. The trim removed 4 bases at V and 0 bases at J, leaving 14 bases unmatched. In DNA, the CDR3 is TGTGCCAGCAGCTCAAACAGGGGGACGAGGGGAATGAACACTGAAGCTTTCTTT. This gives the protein CASSSNRGTRGMNTEAFF.

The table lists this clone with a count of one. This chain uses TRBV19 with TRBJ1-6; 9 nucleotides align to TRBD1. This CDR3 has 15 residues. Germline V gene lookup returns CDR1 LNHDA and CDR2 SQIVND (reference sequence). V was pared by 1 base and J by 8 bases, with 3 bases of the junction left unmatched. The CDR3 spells CASSIGTGVDSPLHF. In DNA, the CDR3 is TGTGCCAGTAGTATAGGGACAGGGGTAGATTCACCCCTCCACTTT. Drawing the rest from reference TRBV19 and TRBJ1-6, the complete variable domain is DGGITQSPKYLFRKEGQNVTLSCEQNLNHDAMYWYRQDPGQGLRLIYYSQIVNDFQKGDIAEGYSVSREKKESFPLTVTSAQKNPTAFYLCASSIGTGVDSPLHFGNGTRLTVT.

CDR3 in amino acids: CASSLGNQGSTEAFF. In nucleotides, the CDR3 is TGTGCCAGCAGCCTAGGGAACCAGGGTAGCACTGAAGCTTTCTTT. The V call is TRBV7-2, the J call TRBJ1-1; possibly TRBD1 for D (5 bases). The V end lost 5 bases, the J end lost 4 bases, and 17 bases lay between the germline ends. The germline V gene has CDR1 SGHTA and CDR2 FQGNSA. The CDR3 has 15 amino acids.

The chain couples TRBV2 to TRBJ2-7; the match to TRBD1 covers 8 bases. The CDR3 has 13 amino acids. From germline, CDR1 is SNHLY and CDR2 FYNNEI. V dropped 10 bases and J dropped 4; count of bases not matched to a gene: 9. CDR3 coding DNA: TGTGCCAACTCAGGACAGGGACATTACGAGCAGTACTTC. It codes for CANSGQGHYEQYF.

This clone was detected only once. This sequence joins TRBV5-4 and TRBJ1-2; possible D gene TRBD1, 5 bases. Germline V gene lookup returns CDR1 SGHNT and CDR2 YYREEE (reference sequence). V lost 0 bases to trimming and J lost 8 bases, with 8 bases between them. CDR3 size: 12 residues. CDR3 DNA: TGTGCCAGCAGCTTGGGCCGGGGGGGCTACACCTTC. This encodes CASSLGRGGYTF.

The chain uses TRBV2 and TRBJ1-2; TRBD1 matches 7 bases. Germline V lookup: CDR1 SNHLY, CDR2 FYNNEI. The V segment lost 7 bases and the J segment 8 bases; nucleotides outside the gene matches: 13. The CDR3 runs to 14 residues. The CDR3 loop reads CASNEGTGVAGYTF. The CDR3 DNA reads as TGTGCCAGCAACGAGGGAACAGGGGTCGCCGGCTACACCTTC.

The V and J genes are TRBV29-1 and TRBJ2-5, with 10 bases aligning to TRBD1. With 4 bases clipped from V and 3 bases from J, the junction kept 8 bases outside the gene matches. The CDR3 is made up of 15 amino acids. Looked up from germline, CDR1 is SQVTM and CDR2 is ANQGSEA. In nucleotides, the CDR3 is TGCAGCGTTGTCAACCCCGGGACAGGGGAAGAGACCCAGTACTTC. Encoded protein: CSVVNPGTGEETQYF.

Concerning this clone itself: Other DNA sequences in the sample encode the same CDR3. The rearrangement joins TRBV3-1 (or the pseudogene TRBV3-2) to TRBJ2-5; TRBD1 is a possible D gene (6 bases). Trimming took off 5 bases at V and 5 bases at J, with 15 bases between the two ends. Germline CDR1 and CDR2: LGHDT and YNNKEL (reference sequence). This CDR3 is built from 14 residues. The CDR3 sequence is CASSLGAGQETQYF. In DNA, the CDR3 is TGTGCCAGCAGCTTGGGGGCAGGGCAGGAGACCCAGTACTTC.

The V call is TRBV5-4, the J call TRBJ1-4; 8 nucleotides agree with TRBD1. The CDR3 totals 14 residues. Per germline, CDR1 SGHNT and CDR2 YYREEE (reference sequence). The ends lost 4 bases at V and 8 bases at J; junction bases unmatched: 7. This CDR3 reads CASSLQGAVEKLFF. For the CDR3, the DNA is TGTGCCAGCAGCCTTCAGGGGGCGGTAGAAAAACTGTTTTTT. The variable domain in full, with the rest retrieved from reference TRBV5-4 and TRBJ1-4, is ETGVTQSPTHLIKTRGQQVTLRCSSQSGHNTVSWYQQALGQGPQFIFQYYREEENGRGNFPPRFSGLQFPNYSSELNVNALELDDSALYLCASSLQGAVEKLFFGSGTQLSVL.

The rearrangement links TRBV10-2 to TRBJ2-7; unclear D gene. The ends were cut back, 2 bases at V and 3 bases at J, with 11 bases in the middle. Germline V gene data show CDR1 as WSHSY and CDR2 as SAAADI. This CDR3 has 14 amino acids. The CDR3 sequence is CASSEVSASYEQYF. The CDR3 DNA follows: TGCGCCAGCAGTGAGGTGTCAGCGAGCTACGAGCAGTACTTC.

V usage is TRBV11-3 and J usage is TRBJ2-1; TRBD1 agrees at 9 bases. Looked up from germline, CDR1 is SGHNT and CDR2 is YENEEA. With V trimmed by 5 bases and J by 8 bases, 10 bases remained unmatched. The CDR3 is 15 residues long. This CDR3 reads CASSPSGTGYDEQFF. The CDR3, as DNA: TGTGCCAGCAGCCCTTCTGGGACAGGGTATGATGAGCAGTTCTTC.

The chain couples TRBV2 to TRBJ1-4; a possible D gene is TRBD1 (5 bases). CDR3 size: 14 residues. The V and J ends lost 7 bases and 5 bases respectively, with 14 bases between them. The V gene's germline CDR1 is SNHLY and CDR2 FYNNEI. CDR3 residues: CASTIDRLNEKLFF. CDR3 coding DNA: TGTGCCAGCACCATAGACAGACTGAATGAAAAACTGTTTTTT.

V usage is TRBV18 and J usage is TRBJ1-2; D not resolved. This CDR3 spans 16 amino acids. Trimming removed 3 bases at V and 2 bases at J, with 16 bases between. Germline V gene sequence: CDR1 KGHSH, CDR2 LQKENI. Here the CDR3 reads CASSPETTPGNYGYTF. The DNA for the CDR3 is TGTGCCAGCTCACCTGAGACGACTCCGGGGAACTATGGCTACACCTTC.

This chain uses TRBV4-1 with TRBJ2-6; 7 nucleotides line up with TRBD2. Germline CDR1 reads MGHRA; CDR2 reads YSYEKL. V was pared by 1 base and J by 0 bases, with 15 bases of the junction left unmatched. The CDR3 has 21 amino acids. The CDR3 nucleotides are TGCGCCAGCAGCCAAGGGATGGGAGGGAACATCGTTAGCTCTGGGGCCAACGTCCTGACTTTC. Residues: CASSQGMGGNIVSSGANVLTF.

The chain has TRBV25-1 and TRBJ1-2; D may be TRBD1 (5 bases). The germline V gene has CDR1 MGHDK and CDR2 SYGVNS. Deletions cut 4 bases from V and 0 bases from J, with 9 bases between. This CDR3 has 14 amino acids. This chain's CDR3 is CASSGGGTNYGYTF. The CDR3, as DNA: TGTGCCAGCAGTGGCGGGGGGACTAACTATGGCTACACCTTC.

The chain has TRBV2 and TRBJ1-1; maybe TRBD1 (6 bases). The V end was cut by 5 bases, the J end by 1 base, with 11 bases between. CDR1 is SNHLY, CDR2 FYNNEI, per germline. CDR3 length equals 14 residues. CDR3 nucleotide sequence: TGTGCCAGCAGTACGGGACACCCGAACACTGAAGCTTTCTTT. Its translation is CASSTGHPNTEAFF.

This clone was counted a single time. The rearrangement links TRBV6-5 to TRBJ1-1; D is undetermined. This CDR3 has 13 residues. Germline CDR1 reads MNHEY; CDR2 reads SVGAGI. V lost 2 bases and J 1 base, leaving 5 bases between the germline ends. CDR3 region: CASSYGENTEAFF. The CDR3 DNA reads TGTGCCAGCAGTTACGGAGAGAACACTGAAGCTTTCTTT.

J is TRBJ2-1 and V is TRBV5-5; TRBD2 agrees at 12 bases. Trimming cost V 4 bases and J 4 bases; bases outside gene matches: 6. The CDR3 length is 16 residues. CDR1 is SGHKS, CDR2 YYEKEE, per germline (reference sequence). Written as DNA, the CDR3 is TGTGCCAGCAGCCCAAGACTAGCGGGAGTGTACAATGAGCAGTTCTTC. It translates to CASSPRLAGVYNEQFF.

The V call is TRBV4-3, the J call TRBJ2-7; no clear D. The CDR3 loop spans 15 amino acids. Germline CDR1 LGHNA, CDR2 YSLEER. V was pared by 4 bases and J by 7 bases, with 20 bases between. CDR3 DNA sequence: TGCGCCAGCAGCCCCGAACTGCGAGGTTTTAGGGAGCAGTACTTC. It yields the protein CASSPELRGFREQYF.

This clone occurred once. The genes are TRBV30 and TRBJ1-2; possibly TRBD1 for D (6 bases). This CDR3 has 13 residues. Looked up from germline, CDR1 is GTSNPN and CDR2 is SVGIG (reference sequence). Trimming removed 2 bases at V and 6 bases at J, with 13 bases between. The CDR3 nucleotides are TGTGCCTGGAGTATCACAGGGACCCATGGCTACACCTTC. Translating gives CAWSITGTHGYTF.

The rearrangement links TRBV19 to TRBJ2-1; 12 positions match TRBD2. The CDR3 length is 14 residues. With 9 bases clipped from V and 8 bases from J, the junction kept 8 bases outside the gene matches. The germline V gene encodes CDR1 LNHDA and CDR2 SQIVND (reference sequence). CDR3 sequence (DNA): TGTGCCAGCGAGCCTAGCGGGAGGGCCGATGAGCAGTTCTTC. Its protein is CASEPSGRADEQFF.